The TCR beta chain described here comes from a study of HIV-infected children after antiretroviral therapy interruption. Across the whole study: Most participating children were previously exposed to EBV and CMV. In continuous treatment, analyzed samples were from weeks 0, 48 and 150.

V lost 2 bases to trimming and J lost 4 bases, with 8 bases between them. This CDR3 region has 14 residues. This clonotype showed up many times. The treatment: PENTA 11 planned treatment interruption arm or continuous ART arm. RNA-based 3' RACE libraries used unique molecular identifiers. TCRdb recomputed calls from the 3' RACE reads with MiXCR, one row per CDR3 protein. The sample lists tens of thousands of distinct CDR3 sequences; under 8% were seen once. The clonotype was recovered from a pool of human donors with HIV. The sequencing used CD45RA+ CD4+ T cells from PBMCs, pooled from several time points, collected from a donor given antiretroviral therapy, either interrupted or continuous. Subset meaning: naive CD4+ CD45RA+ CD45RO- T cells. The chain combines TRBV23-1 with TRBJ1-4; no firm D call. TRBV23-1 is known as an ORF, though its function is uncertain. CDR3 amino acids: CASSQNPVNEKLFF. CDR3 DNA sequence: TGCGCCAGCAGTCAAAACCCAGTTAATGAAAAACTGTTTTTT.